This is a list of T cell receptor beta chains from one sample in a study of Ad26.COV2.S vaccination and SARS-CoV-2 variants. Here immunoSEQ multiplex PCR was the method, and the copy in TCRdb shows in-frame clones only, minus some. The data contain roughly 400,000 clones, about nine tenths of them singletons. The sequencing used peripheral blood, collected in a trial of Ad26.COV2.S vaccine versus placebo. The receptor source for this set is a person between 18 and 65 years old who received the Ad26.COV2.S COVID-19 vaccine or a placebo. Both conserved end residues are part of each CDR3. The D gene is left open where the match is weak. Rows may omit the clone size; those that give it use once, few, many or a size class.

TGTGCCAGCCGGCCTGACGACTACGAGCAGTACTTC	CASRPDDYEQYF	-	TRBV2	TRBJ2-7	-
TGCAGTGCTAGTACGGGACAGGGAGGGGTGATTGTCAATCAGCCCCAGCATTTT	CSASTGQGGVIVNQPQHF	-	TRBV20-1	TRBJ1-5	TRBD1
TGTGCCAGCACCTCCTCCCAGCTAGCTCGCTACGAGCAGTACTTC	CASTSSQLARYEQYF	-	TRBV2	TRBJ2-7	-
TGTGCCATCAGTGAAGGTAGCCGGGGTGGGACCCAGTACTTC	CAISEGSRGGTQYF	few	TRBV10-3	TRBJ2-5	-
TGTGCCAGCAGCTTAACCGGAGGGAGCGGTGGGGGAGATACGCAGTATTTT	CASSLTGGSGGGDTQYF	once	TRBV7-9	TRBJ2-3	-
TGTGCCAGCAGGGTCAGGGGGCGGGACGAGCAGTACTTC	CASRVRGRDEQYF	-	TRBV6-5	TRBJ2-7	TRBD1
TGTGCCAGCAGCGATGGGACAGGGGCGAGTGAAGCTTTCTTT	CASSDGTGASEAFF	-	TRBV9	TRBJ1-1	TRBD1
TGTGCCTGGAGTACGGGCCGGGGCTATGGCTACACCTTC	CAWSTGRGYGYTF	-	TRBV30	TRBJ1-2	-
TGTGCCAGCAGCTTGGAAGCGGTCCAACCCTACGAGCAGTACTTC	CASSLEAVQPYEQYF	-	TRBV7-3	TRBJ2-7	-
TGTGCCAGCAGCTTAGGGGGTGGGTTCGATGGCTACACCTTC	CASSLGGGFDGYTF	-	TRBV11-3	TRBJ1-2	-
TGTGCCAGCAGCCAACTACCTCCTCGCGGACTAGCGGGAGGTGGGGAGCAGTTCTTC	CASSQLPPRGLAGGGEQFF	-	TRBV3-1/TRBV3-2	TRBJ2-1	TRBD2
TGTGCCAGTAGTATAGGGCCAGGGAGGTACGAGCAGTACTTC	CASSIGPGRYEQYF	once	TRBV19	TRBJ2-7	-
TGTGCCAGCAGTTCCCAAGCGGGTGACAATGAGCAGTTCTTC	CASSSQAGDNEQFF	-	TRBV5-4	TRBJ2-1	-
TGTGCCAGCAGTTACCCGGACAGGGGTCGGCTAAGAGGTGAAAAACTGTTTTTT	CASSYPDRGRLRGEKLFF	once	TRBV6-2/TRBV6-3	TRBJ1-4	TRBD1
TGTGCCAGCAGTTATCGGGAACAGGTTAACTATGGCTACACCTTC	CASSYREQVNYGYTF	-	TRBV6-2/TRBV6-3	TRBJ1-2	-
TGTGCCAGCAGCGTTAGCGGGGGATACAATGAGCAGTTCTTC	CASSVSGGYNEQFF	-	TRBV9	TRBJ2-1	TRBD2
TGTGCCAGCAGTAATACAGGGGGTAGCCCCACCTACGAGCAGTACTTC	CASSNTGGSPTYEQYF	few	TRBV6-6	TRBJ2-7	TRBD1
TGTGCCAGCAGCTTATATCTGGATGAGCAGTTCTTC	CASSLYLDEQFF	-	TRBV11-2	TRBJ2-1	-
TGTGCCAGCAGCTTATACGGGACGTCACTTTACACAGATACGCAGTATTTT	CASSLYGTSLYTDTQYF	-	TRBV7-9	TRBJ2-3	-
TGTGCCAGCAGCGTATCGGCCTCAGTGGGAGGGGGCTACAATGAGCAGTTCTTC	CASSVSASVGGGYNEQFF	-	TRBV9	TRBJ2-1	-
TGCGCCAGCAGCGGGAGCTACGAGCAGTACTTC	CASSGSYEQYF	-	TRBV10-1	TRBJ2-7	-
TGTGCCAGCAGCTTGGGCCAGCGGGAGGGCAATGAGCAGTTCTTC	CASSLGQREGNEQFF	-	TRBV5-6	TRBJ2-1	TRBD2
TGTGCCAGCAGCCAAGCGGCCTGGAGTGTTCGGGAGGGGGGGACCCAGTACTTC	CASSQAAWSVREGGTQYF	-	TRBV14	TRBJ2-5	TRBD2
TGCGCCAGCAGCCAACCTCTCGGGGCACCCCTCCACTTT	CASSQPLGAPLHF	-	TRBV4-1	TRBJ1-6	-
TGTGCCAGCACCCCCCTCCCGAGCAATCAGCCCCAGCATTTT	CASTPLPSNQPQHF	-	TRBV5-8	TRBJ1-5	-
TGTGCCAGCAGCCTCCCCCCAGGATACTCTGGGGCCAACGTCCTGACTTTC	CASSLPPGYSGANVLTF	-	TRBV6-4	TRBJ2-6	-
TGTGCCAGCAGCTTCCCCGACAGCGCCGGGGAGCTGTTTTTT	CASSFPDSAGELFF	-	TRBV5-6	TRBJ2-2	-
TGTGCCAGTAGTGCTAGCGGTACCTACGAGCAGTACTTC	CASSASGTYEQYF	-	TRBV19	TRBJ2-7	TRBD2
TGTGCCAGCAGCTATGCGTCGGGGGCCTACGAGCAGTACTTC	CASSYASGAYEQYF	-	TRBV7-9	TRBJ2-7	-
TGTGCCAGCAGTTTACAAGCTAGCGGGAGGGCCGGCACCGGGGAGCTGTTTTTT	CASSLQASGRAGTGELFF	-	TRBV28	TRBJ2-2	TRBD2
TGTGCCAGTAGTATAGTAGGACAGAACAATGAGCAGTTCTTC	CASSIVGQNNEQFF	-	TRBV19	TRBJ2-1	-
TGTGCCAGCAGTGAGATCGGAGGGGCCAACACTGAAGCTTTCTTT	CASSEIGGANTEAFF	-	TRBV27	TRBJ1-1	-
TGTGCCAGCATGATAGCGGGGTCAGATACGCAGTATTTT	CASMIAGSDTQYF	-	TRBV12-3/TRBV12-4	TRBJ2-3	TRBD2
TGTGCCAGCAGCTTAAGGGGACTCCCCCCCGAGCAGTACTTC	CASSLRGLPPEQYF	-	TRBV7-2	TRBJ2-7	-
TGTGCCAGCAGCCCACGAGGGGGCAGGAATGAAAAACTGTTTTTT	CASSPRGGRNEKLFF	-	TRBV5-6	TRBJ1-4	TRBD1